This T cell receptor (beta chain) came from a study of T-cell memory formation after mild COVID-19. CDR3 length equals 16 residues. The germline gives CDR1 SGHRS, CDR2 YFSETQ. V was shortened by 4 bases and J by 0 bases, with 16 bases between the two germline ends. This clonotype has only a few counts. Its antigen is unidentified. Study-wide results and limits: Shrinking CD4+ clones were chiefly CM and EM; CD8+ ones were chiefly EMRA.

One entry per CDR3 protein results from TCRdb running MiXCR on the 5' RACE reads. The repertoire includes 100,000 to 150,000 distinct CDR3 sequences, approximately 17% of them detected once, and 4.5% to 5.5% sits in the top ten. V and J are TRBV5-1 and TRBJ1-1; no clear D gene. Sequencing input: PBMCs or a T cell subset sorted from them (not recorded which). The origin of this receptor is a man younger than 30 who had mild COVID-19 (a few samples of this study predate the infection). Cell type and time point are not known. The CDR3 protein is CASSPEPNGMNTEAFF. CDR3 bases: TGCGCCAGCAGCCCGGAACCTAATGGGATGAACACTGAAGCTTTCTTT.